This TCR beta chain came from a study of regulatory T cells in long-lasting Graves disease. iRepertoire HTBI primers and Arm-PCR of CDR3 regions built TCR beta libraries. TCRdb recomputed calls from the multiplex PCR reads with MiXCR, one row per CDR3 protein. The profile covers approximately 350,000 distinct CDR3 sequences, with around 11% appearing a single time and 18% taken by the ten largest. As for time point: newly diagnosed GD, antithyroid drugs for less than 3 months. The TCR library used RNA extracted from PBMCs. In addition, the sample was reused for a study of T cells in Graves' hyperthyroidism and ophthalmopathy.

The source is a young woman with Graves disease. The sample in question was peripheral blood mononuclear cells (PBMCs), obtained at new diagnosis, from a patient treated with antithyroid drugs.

In DNA, the CDR3 is TGCGCCAGCAGCTTTGGTCCCGGACTTAACTATGGCTACACCTTC. It encodes CASSFGPGLNYGYTF. This sequence joins TRBV5-1 and TRBJ1-2, with no clear D. This CDR3 contains 15 residues. Trimming removed 2 bases from V and 1 base from J, with 12 bases in between. Germline V gene lookup returns CDR1 SGHRS and CDR2 YFSETQ.